This record concerns one T cell receptor beta chain sequence. The V end lost 7 bases, the J end lost 7 bases, and 14 bases lay between the germline ends. CDR1 is SNHLY and CDR2 is FYNNEI in the germline V gene. This CDR3 is built from 13 residues. This entry belongs to a study of blood T cell repertoires in COVID-19. Study information: The United States, Italy and Spain provided the acute and convalescent COVID-19 samples.

Sequenced by immunoSEQ multiplex PCR; TCRdb stores in-frame clones only, minus some. Altogether approximately 210,000 clones are present, 92% being singletons, with the ten largest covering roughly 1.2%. This TCR was sampled from a man aged 25 to 40 with acute or convalescent COVID-19. This rearrangement joins TRBV2 to TRBJ2-1; no clear D. Input material: peripheral blood. CDR3 protein: CASTSSRRNEQFF. CDR3 coding DNA: TGTGCCAGCACATCTTCCCGGCGGAATGAGCAGTTCTTC.